The source of this T cell receptor (beta chain) is a study of immune heterogeneity within non-small cell lung tumors. Study-wide results and limits: Dominant CDR3 beta clonotypes repeated across a patient's tumor loci, while different loci held unique high-frequency clones. A significant, moderate positive correlation (R approximately 0.35) linked local T-cell clonality and tumor mutational burden. Different patients shared few of their high-frequency T-cell receptor beta clonotypes.

The authors amplified TCR beta CDR3 by multiplex PCR with 32 V and 13 J primers. TCRdb re-analysed the multiplex PCR reads in MiXCR, keeping a single row per CDR3 protein. There are several thousand distinct CDR3 sequences in the sample; approximately 23% occur only once, and 12% lies in the top ten. V lost 7 bases and J lost 7, with 16 bases in between. Germline V gene sequence: CDR1 DFQATT, CDR2 SNEGSKA (reference sequence). The CDR3 sequence is 13 residues long. This clonotype is classed as medium-sized. Antigen: not known. Bulk tumor genomic DNA was the template, and each sample received approximately 0.65 ug. Biopsy collection occurred during surgery, with several far-apart biopsies per primary tumor. Untreated, newly diagnosed non-small cell lung cancer patients underwent curative surgery.

Sequencing used lung tumor tissue. This clonotype originated in a man aged 55 to 69 with non-small cell lung cancer. The rearrangement links TRBV20-1 to TRBJ2-2; D tentatively fits TRBD1 or TRBD2 (5 bases each). The CDR3 DNA sequence: TGCAGTGTCGCGGGTCCCCAGGGCGGGGAGCTGTTTTTT. Translated: CSVAGPQGGELFF.